This T cell receptor (beta chain) was documented in a study of T-cell memory formation after mild COVID-19. Study-wide context: Largely donor-specific sequence clusters came from a couple of donors.

This clonotype was seen ten or more times. Its antigen is as yet unknown. Whole-study findings and limits: The appearance of some responding clones in pre-infection memory suggested that cross-reactive memory joined. CD4+ contracting clones were mainly CM and EM; CD8+ ones, EMRA.

Trimming cost V 3 bases and J 6 bases; bases outside gene matches: 4. The CDR3 consists of 12 residues. Germline values: CDR1 SQVTM, CDR2 ANQGSEA. TCRdb redid the calling of the 5' RACE reads with MiXCR, one entry per CDR3 protein. The data show fewer than 95,000 distinct CDR3 sequences, more than 10% seen once. The sequence came from an adult woman who had mild COVID-19 (a few samples of this study predate the infection). Cell type and time point are not known. The chain links TRBV29-1 to TRBJ2-7, with 8 bases lining up with TRBD1. Sample: PBMCs or a T cell subset sorted from them (not recorded which). CDR3 sequence (DNA): TGCAGCGTTGAGTCACAGGGGGGCGAGCAGTACTTC. Translation gives CSVESQGGEQYF.